This T cell receptor (beta chain) stems from a study of blood T cells in healthy people across ages. There are many counts of this clonotype. Its target is unknown. Study observations and caveats: Diversity was higher, and naive CD4+ cells more numerous, in long-lived donors than in aged donors.

Germline V gene data show CDR1 as SGHTA and CDR2 as FQGNSA. Trimming removed 1 base from V and 2 bases from J, with 9 bases in between. This CDR3 has 14 amino acids. A second roughly 6 to 11 cycle PCR used barcoded and J-beta primers. TCRdb passed the 5' RACE reads through MiXCR, listing each CDR3 protein once. The top ten hold more than 20% of the sample, which has 700,000 to 950,000 distinct CDR3 sequences, about 42% seen once. This receptor was taken from a woman aged 55-75 years in good health. The specimen sequenced was blood. The V call is TRBV7-2, the J call TRBJ2-7; no definite D call. Written as DNA, the CDR3 is TGTGCCAGCAGCTTAGGAGGAAGGGCCTACGAGCAGTACTTC. It yields the protein CASSLGGRAYEQYF.